The 5 T cell receptor beta chains in this list originate from one sample, sequenced in a study of T cell responses to AZD1222 COVID-19 vaccine. The method was immunoSEQ multiplex PCR; TCRdb's version includes in-frame clones alone and lacks a portion of them. The table lists 150,000 to 200,000 clones, about 92% of them singletons. The sample was peripheral blood, taken 28 days after the second dose of the MenACWY control vaccine. The receptors stem from an adult who received the MenACWY meningococcal vaccine as a control.

The J gene is TRBJ2-1, the V gene TRBV9, with 11 bases aligning to TRBD2. The CDR3 runs 15 residues. Trimming cost V 5 bases and J 2 bases; bases outside gene matches: 3. CDR1 and CDR2 (germline): SGDLS, YYNGEE. The CDR3 here is CASSRLAGTYNEQFF. CDR3 DNA sequence: TGTGCCAGCAGTCGACTAGCGGGAACCTACAATGAGCAGTTCTTC.

J is TRBJ2-1 and V is TRBV7-2; 7 bases line up with TRBD1. The V gene end was trimmed by 5 bases and the J gene end by 9 bases; junction bases not matched to a gene: 16. Germline CDR1 reads SGHTA; CDR2 reads FQGNSA. The CDR3 has 16 residues. The CDR3 loop is CASSPPRQGVSSEQFF. Written as DNA, the CDR3 is TGTGCCAGCAGCCCCCCGCGACAGGGTGTGTCGAGTGAGCAGTTCTTC.

This clone turned up a few times. J is TRBJ2-1 and V is TRBV10-3; D may match TRBD1 or TRBD2 (5 bases each). Trimming removed 8 bases at V and 7 bases at J, with 15 bases between. CDR1 is ENHRY and CDR2 is SYGVKD in the germline V gene. This CDR3 region has 13 residues. This chain's CDR3 is CAISGADGNEQFF. The CDR3 region has the DNA TGTGCCATCTCCGGGGCGGATGGTAATGAGCAGTTCTTC.

This clone was observed a single time. The chain employs TRBV30 and TRBJ2-1; 12 nucleotides agree with TRBD2. This CDR3 spans 19 amino acids. Germline lookup yields CDR1 GTSNPN and CDR2 SVGIG (reference sequence). Trimming at V came to 0 bases and at J to 8 bases, leaving 17 bases not matched to a gene. The CDR3 sequence is CAWSVMASGRVGLGYEQFF. CDR3 nucleotides: TGTGCCTGGAGTGTTATGGCTAGCGGGAGGGTGGGGCTAGGTTATGAGCAGTTCTTC.

The chain recombines TRBV2 with TRBJ1-1; TRBD1 aligns across 9 bases. Germline-derived CDR1 and CDR2 are SNHLY and FYNNEI. This CDR3 region has 14 residues. V shed 6 bases and J 4 bases; nucleotides not matched to a gene: 6. In DNA, the CDR3 is TGTGCCAGCAGCCCCGAGACAGGGGGCACTGAAGCTTTCTTT. Amino acid sequence: CASSPETGGTEAFF.